This T cell receptor (beta chain) emerged from a study of T cells after posttransplantation cyclophosphamide. Data came from immunoSEQ multiplex PCR; TCRdb stores just in-frame clones and leaves some out. Recorded here are 3,000 or so clones, with no singletons, and the ten leading clones hold roughly 32%. Treatment was busulfan-fludarabine conditioning, a marrow graft, and cyclophosphamide on days +3 and +4. The CDR3 is 17 residues long. Trimming pared 6 bases from V and 2 bases from J, leaving 20 bases between. Germline assignment: CDR1 MDHEN and CDR2 SYDVKM. Judged by abundance, this clone is medium-sized. Its antigen is not known. Study-level points and caveats: Skin or GI-infiltrating T cells shared few TRB sequences with blood. After PTCy, TRB diversity resembled that of CNI/methotrexate controls.

Sequences were derived from PBMCs, sampled after allogeneic stem cell transplant with posttransplant cyclophosphamide. The chain employs TRBV28 and TRBJ1-5; D may be TRBD1 (5 bases). This TCR came from a female patient in her 50s who received an allogeneic stem cell transplant from a related donor, was CMV-positive, and had no GVHD. Some T cells may trace back to the graft donor. The CDR3 DNA sequence: TGTGCCAGCAGCCGCCTGGGCGGGGGTATGGGCAATCAGCCCCAGCATTTT. It specifies CASSRLGGGMGNQPQHF. The full variable domain, in which reference TRBV28 and TRBJ1-5 provide the parts outside the CDR3, is DVKVTQSSRYLVKRTGEKVFLECVQDMDHENMFWYRQDPGLGLRLIYFSYDVKMKEKGDIPEGYSVSREKKERFSLILESASTNQTSMYLCASSRLGGGMGNQPQHFGDGTRLSIL.